One sample yielded the 21 T cell receptor beta chains listed below, sequenced in a study of Ad26.COV2.S vaccination and SARS-CoV-2 variants. Some clones are missing from TCRdb's copy, which holds only in-frame ones; the method was immunoSEQ multiplex PCR. The sample yields about 280,000 clones, more than 75% seen once. Treatment indicated: some 20 received Ad26.COV2.S at low or high dose, single or two shots; several received placebo; per-sample allocation not given. Repertoires come from day 63 after the first vaccine or placebo injection. Sequenced material: peripheral blood, taken in a trial of Ad26.COV2.S vaccine versus placebo. The origin of the receptors is a person aged 18-65 years who received the Ad26.COV2.S COVID-19 vaccine or a placebo.

The rearrangement links TRBV19 to TRBJ1-2; maybe TRBD1 (6 bases). Germline V gives CDR1 LNHDA, CDR2 SQIVND (reference sequence). CDR3 length equals 16 residues. The V end lost 6 bases, the J end lost 7 bases, and 24 bases lay between the germline ends. CDR3 coding DNA: TGTGCCAGTAGGTACAGGGAAGGGCGGAGGGGGAGTGGCTACACCTTC. It yields the protein CASRYREGRRGSGYTF.

The chain links TRBV7-2 to TRBJ2-2; D unresolved. Germline CDR1 and CDR2: SGHTA and FQGNSA. The V gene lost 1 base and the J gene lost 7 bases, with 7 bases spanning the gap. The length of the CDR3 is 13 residues. CDR3 residues: CASSLGSYGELFF. CDR3 DNA: TGTGCCAGCAGCTTAGGATCTTACGGGGAGCTGTTTTTT. Together with reference TRBV7-2 and TRBJ2-2, the CDR3 gives the full variable domain: GAGVSQSPSNKVTEKGKDVELRCDPISGHTALYWYRQSLGQGLEFLIYFQGNSAPDKSGLPSDRFSAERTGGSVSTLTIQRTQQEDSAVYLCASSLGSYGELFFGEGSRLTVL.

The chain recombines TRBV24-1 with TRBJ1-2; 7 positions match TRBD1. This CDR3 contains 13 residues. Unmatched junction bases numbered 4, after V lost 3 bases and J lost 7 bases. Germline CDR1 reads KGHDR; CDR2 reads SFDVKD. The CDR3 DNA reads as TGTGCCACCAGTGATCAGGGGGGAAGTGGCTACACCTTC. Its protein is CATSDQGGSGYTF.

This chain connects TRBV5-6 to TRBJ2-1, with TRBD1 identical over 9 bases. The CDR3 extends over 17 amino acids. CDR1 is SGHDT and CDR2 is YYEEEE in the germline V gene. V lost 0 bases, J lost 3 bases, and 7 bases stayed unmatched. The CDR3 loop is CASSLDLGQGLYNEQFF. Written as DNA, the CDR3 is TGTGCCAGCAGCTTGGACCTGGGACAGGGCCTCTACAATGAGCAGTTCTTC. Complete variable domain (other parts from reference TRBV5-6 and TRBJ2-1): DAGVTQSPTHLIKTRGQQVTLRCSPKSGHDTVSWYQQALGQGPQFIFQYYEEEERQRGNFPDRFSGHQFPNYSSELNVNALLLGDSALYLCASSLDLGQGLYNEQFFGPGTRLTVL.

The V and J genes are TRBV5-1 and TRBJ1-3; D remains ambiguous. Trimming removed 4 bases at V and 7 bases at J, with 15 bases between. The germline V gene encodes CDR1 SGHRS and CDR2 YFSETQ. The CDR3 is 14 amino acids. The CDR3 loop reads CASSAGGFRNTIYF. Here the CDR3 DNA reads TGCGCCAGCAGCGCCGGTGGTTTTAGGAACACCATATATTTT.

This clone was seen only a few times. The chain joins TRBV20-1 to TRBJ1-5, with D possibly being TRBD1 (5 bases). The CDR3 extends over 14 amino acids. V lost 3 bases and J lost 1, with 10 bases in between. Germline CDR1 DFQATT, CDR2 SNEGSKA (reference sequence). In DNA, the CDR3 is TGCAGTGCTAGTGAGGGGAACAGCAATCAGCCCCAGCATTTT. Translating gives CSASEGNSNQPQHF.

This clone was observed a single time. The V and J genes are TRBV10-3 and TRBJ2-7; D ambiguous. V was cut by 4 bases and J by 2 bases, with 9 bases left in between. The germline CDR1 and CDR2 sequences are ENHRY and SYGVKD. The CDR3 covers 13 residues. The CDR3 nucleotides read TGTGCCATCAGTGGACTGGGGACCTACGAGCAGTACTTC. Translating gives CAISGLGTYEQYF.

CDR3 protein: CASSEWDLEKLFF. The CDR3 region has the DNA TGTGCCAGCAGTGAATGGGACCTAGAAAAACTGTTTTTT. The chain employs TRBV6-1 and TRBJ1-4; maybe TRBD1 (5 bases). Germline loops: CDR1 MNHNS, CDR2 SASEGT. There are 13 residues in the CDR3. Trimming cost V 2 bases and J 8 bases, with 9 bases left between them.

V usage is TRBV18 and J usage is TRBJ2-3; 11 positions agree with TRBD2. Germline V gene sequence: CDR1 KGHSH, CDR2 LQKENI. The CDR3 covers 15 residues. Losses at the gene ends were 6 bases for V and 3 bases for J; bases not matched to a gene: 5. The CDR3 DNA follows: TGTGCCAGCTCCGCGGGACTAGCGGCGACAGATACGCAGTATTTT. Protein product: CASSAGLAATDTQYF.

A remark on this clone: Within the sample, other DNA sequences also encode this same CDR3. This chain uses TRBV19 with TRBJ1-5; 10 bases line up with TRBD1. The CDR3 runs 16 residues. The junction had 6 bases not matched to a gene; V was cut back by 5 bases and J by 2 bases. In germline, CDR1 is LNHDA, CDR2 SQIVND (reference sequence). Written as DNA, the CDR3 is TGTGCCAGTAGTGTCACCGGGACAGGGGGCAATCAGCCCCAGCATTTT. Its protein is CASSVTGTGGNQPQHF.

CDR3 region: CASSVRTGVATDTQYF. The CDR3 region has the DNA TGTGCCAGCAGCGTGCGAACGGGGGTAGCCACAGATACGCAGTATTTT. The rearrangement joins TRBV9 to TRBJ2-3; possibly TRBD2 for D (6 bases). CDR1 is SGDLS, CDR2 YYNGEE, per germline. V lost 2 bases to trimming and J lost 2 bases, with 15 bases between them. This CDR3 comprises 16 residues. The variable domain in full, completed from reference TRBV9 and TRBJ2-3, reads DSGVTQTPKHLITATGQRVTLRCSPRSGDLSVYWYQQSLDQGLQFLIQYYNGEERAKGNILERFSAQQFPDLHSELNLSSLELGDSALYFCASSVRTGVATDTQYFGPGTRLTVL.

This clone was picked up many times. The DNA for the CDR3 is TGTGCCAGCAGCCGAGGACTAGCGGGGTCCCGCGGGGGCGAGCAGTACTTC. This codes for CASSRGLAGSRGGEQYF. This sequence joins TRBV7-8 and TRBJ2-7; 12 nucleotides line up with TRBD2. V shed 5 bases and J 6 bases; nucleotides not matched to a gene: 14. The CDR3 covers 17 residues. Germline CDR1 and CDR2: SGHVS and FQNEAQ.

The chain recombines TRBV11-3 with TRBJ2-5, with 8 bases identical to TRBD2. CDR3 length equals 16 residues. Germline lookup yields CDR1 SGHNT and CDR2 YENEEA. The J segment lost 2 bases and the V segment lost 8 bases, leaving 13 bases of the junction unmatched. The CDR3 is CASFPGAGVRQETQYF. CDR3 sequence (DNA): TGTGCCAGCTTCCCAGGAGCGGGAGTAAGGCAAGAGACCCAGTACTTC.

The rearrangement links TRBV12-5 to TRBJ1-4; no clear D gene. The germline CDR1 and CDR2 sequences are LGHNT and FRNRAP. The CDR3 length is 16 residues. The V end lost 1 base, the J end lost 5 bases, and 14 bases lay between the germline ends. DNA of the CDR3: TGTGCTAGTGGTTTGGGCAGGACCCTGGAAAATGAAAAACTGTTTTTT. Encoded protein: CASGLGRTLENEKLFF.

This sequence joins TRBV28 and TRBJ1-2, with no clear D. This CDR3 is 12 amino acids long. The germline V and J ends were trimmed by 6 bases and 5 bases, with 10 bases remaining between them. From germline, CDR1 is MDHEN and CDR2 SYDVKM. The CDR3 region is CASSIRQYGYTF. The CDR3 nucleotides are TGTGCCAGCAGCATTAGACAATATGGCTACACCTTC.

The chain links TRBV7-9 to TRBJ2-1; 14 nucleotides match TRBD2. This CDR3 is 19 amino acids long. Trimming at V came to 2 bases and at J to 2 bases, leaving 8 bases not matched to a gene. In germline, CDR1 is SEHNR, CDR2 FQNEAQ (reference sequence). CDR3 nucleotide sequence: TGTGCCAGCAGCTTACCACCAGGACTAGCGGGGGGAACCTACAATGAGCAGTTCTTC. Translating it yields CASSLPPGLAGGTYNEQFF.

The V call is TRBV29-1, the J call TRBJ1-2; D uncertain. This CDR3 is built from 14 residues. Germline CDR1 SQVTM, CDR2 ANQGSEA. Trimming pared 4 bases from V and 0 bases from J, leaving 12 bases between. The CDR3 DNA sequence: TGCAGCGTTGCACCCCGCCAAGCTAACTATGGCTACACCTTC. Amino acid sequence: CSVAPRQANYGYTF.

This chain joins TRBV10-3 and TRBJ1-2; D is undetermined. CDR3 size: 12 residues. CDR1 and CDR2 (germline): ENHRY, SYGVKD. Trimming stripped 0 bases from V and 5 bases from J, with 4 bases between. In nucleotides, the CDR3 is TGTGCCATCAGTGAGTCGGATTATGGCTACACCTTC. Protein sequence: CAISESDYGYTF.

The V call is TRBV2, the J call TRBJ2-6, with a tentative D call TRBD2 (5 bases). The CDR3 extends over 16 amino acids. Germline loops: CDR1 SNHLY, CDR2 FYNNEI. Trimming stripped 6 bases from V and 2 bases from J, with 14 bases between. CDR3 sequence (DNA): TGTGCCAGCAGGGATAGAGGACTGGCTGGGGCCAACGTCCTGACTTTC. It codes for CASRDRGLAGANVLTF.

The chain has TRBV6-5 and TRBJ2-3; tentative D call: TRBD1 (6 bases). Per the germline V gene, CDR1 is MNHEY and CDR2 is SVGAGI. V lost 4 bases, J lost 0 bases, and 11 bases lay in between. CDR3 length equals 15 residues. DNA of the CDR3: TGTGCCAGCAGTTCCCGACAGGCTAGCACAGATACGCAGTATTTT. Translation: CASSSRQASTDTQYF.

The chain recombines TRBV7-9 with TRBJ2-2; 9 nucleotides align to TRBD2. Trimming at V came to 0 bases and at J to 6 bases, leaving 11 bases not matched to a gene. The CDR3 spans 18 residues. Germline assignment: CDR1 SEHNR and CDR2 FQNEAQ (reference sequence). CDR3 amino acids: CASSLAAGSAGGSGELFF. The CDR3 DNA is TGTGCCAGCAGCTTAGCGGCGGGATCAGCGGGAGGTTCCGGGGAGCTGTTTTTT.